These T cell receptor beta chains were read from a single sample in a study of T cell repertoires in ileal Crohn's disease. Generated by immunoSEQ multiplex PCR, the TCRdb table keeps only in-frame clones and is missing some. The sample lists almost 7,500 clones; 70% to 85% were seen once. Sequencing input: ileal tissue. Receptor source: an adult with Crohn's disease. CDR3s include the opening cysteine and the closing phenylalanine or tryptophan. The D gene is left open where the match is weak. Rows give clone size only sometimes, using once, few, many, or a class for an expanded clone.

D gene: -; J gene: TRBJ1-3; clone size: -; V gene: TRBV6-5; CDR3 DNA: TGTGCCAGCAGTTACTCGATTGGGGGAGGAAACACCATATATTTT; CDR3 protein: CASSYSIGGGNTIYF
D gene: TRBD1; J gene: TRBJ1-2; clone size: -; V gene: TRBV2; CDR3 DNA: TGTGCCAGCAAGACAGGGGCCTCTAACTATGGCTACACCTTC; CDR3 protein: CASKTGASNYGYTF
D gene: -; J gene: TRBJ2-2; clone size: few; V gene: TRBV4-1; CDR3 DNA: TGCGCCAGCAGCCAAGTCTGGACACCGAACACCGGGGAGCTGTTTTTT; CDR3 protein: CASSQVWTPNTGELFF
D gene: TRBD1; J gene: TRBJ2-5; clone size: once; V gene: TRBV7-9; CDR3 DNA: TGTGCCAGCAGCCCCAAGGACAGGGGGGAAGAGACCCAGTACTTC; CDR3 protein: CASSPKDRGEETQYF
D gene: TRBD1; J gene: TRBJ1-5; clone size: -; V gene: TRBV28; CDR3 DNA: TGTGCAACTACGACAGGGTTTAGGGGTCAGCCCCAGCATTTT; CDR3 protein: CATTTGFRGQPQHF
D gene: -; J gene: TRBJ2-7; clone size: -; V gene: TRBV28; CDR3 DNA: TGTGCCAGCAGCCTTGGGACGTACGAGCAGTACTTC; CDR3 protein: CASSLGTYEQYF
D gene: TRBD1; J gene: TRBJ2-7; clone size: -; V gene: TRBV7-2; CDR3 DNA: TGTGCCAGCAGCACCGACAGGGTCGAGCAGTACTTC; CDR3 protein: CASSTDRVEQYF
D gene: TRBD1; J gene: TRBJ2-7; clone size: -; V gene: TRBV2; CDR3 DNA: TGTGCCAGCAGTTTGGGACAGGGGATCAACTACGAGCAGTACTTC; CDR3 protein: CASSLGQGINYEQYF
D gene: -; J gene: TRBJ2-1; clone size: once; V gene: TRBV11-2; CDR3 DNA: TGTGCCAGCAGCCATTACGAGACGGGGACGGGAAGCAATGAGCAGTTCTTC; CDR3 protein: CASSHYETGTGSNEQFF
D gene: TRBD1; J gene: TRBJ1-5; clone size: -; V gene: TRBV2; CDR3 DNA: TGTGCCAGCAGTGAAGAAGGACAGGGAAGGAGGCCCCAGCATTTT; CDR3 protein: CASSEEGQGRRPQHF
D gene: -; J gene: TRBJ1-3; clone size: large; V gene: TRBV7-3; CDR3 DNA: TGTGCCAGCAGCGAAGCGGGAGGTACTGGAAACACCATATATTTT; CDR3 protein: CASSEAGGTGNTIYF
D gene: TRBD2; J gene: TRBJ2-1; clone size: -; V gene: TRBV6-6; CDR3 DNA: TGTGCCAGCAGTAACGGGGGGGCCAAAAATGAGCAGTTCTTC; CDR3 protein: CASSNGGAKNEQFF
D gene: -; J gene: TRBJ2-3; clone size: -; V gene: TRBV7-9; CDR3 DNA: TGTGCCAGCAGCGCCCATGGGACAGATACGCAGTATTTT; CDR3 protein: CASSAHGTDTQYF
D gene: -; J gene: TRBJ2-1; clone size: -; V gene: TRBV7-3; CDR3 DNA: TGTGCCAGCAGCTCGCAAGGAGGGGTAGGGAATGAGCAGTTCTTC; CDR3 protein: CASSSQGGVGNEQFF
D gene: -; J gene: TRBJ1-6; clone size: -; V gene: TRBV5-6; CDR3 DNA: TGTGCCAGCAGCTTAGGGAGCTCCTATAATTCACCCCTCCACTTT; CDR3 protein: CASSLGSSYNSPLHF
D gene: -; J gene: TRBJ2-1; clone size: -; V gene: TRBV9; CDR3 DNA: TGTGCCAGCAGCGTAGCTCCCCTAGGGGGTGGGAACAATGAGCAGTTCTTC; CDR3 protein: CASSVAPLGGGNNEQFF
D gene: -; J gene: TRBJ2-3; clone size: -; V gene: TRBV5-6; CDR3 DNA: TGTGCCAGCAGCTTTTTTGAAGTCACCACAGATACGCAGTATTTT; CDR3 protein: CASSFFEVTTDTQYF
D gene: -; J gene: TRBJ2-1; clone size: -; V gene: TRBV10-3; CDR3 DNA: TGTGCCATCAGTGGGACTCTCGGAAAGACATCCAATGAGCAGTTCTTC; CDR3 protein: CAISGTLGKTSNEQFF
D gene: -; J gene: TRBJ2-2; clone size: -; V gene: TRBV7-9; CDR3 DNA: TGTGCCAGCAGCTTAGGTAGCGGAACCGGGGAGCTGTTTTTT; CDR3 protein: CASSLGSGTGELFF
D gene: -; J gene: TRBJ2-3; clone size: -; V gene: TRBV5-1; CDR3 DNA: TGCGCCAGCTTGCTAGAAAGCCCCACAGATACGCAGTATTTT; CDR3 protein: CASLLESPTDTQYF
D gene: -; J gene: TRBJ1-1; clone size: -; V gene: TRBV5-5; CDR3 DNA: TGTGCCAGCAGCTTGTTTGGGAACACTGAAGCTTTCTTT; CDR3 protein: CASSLFGNTEAFF
D gene: TRBD2; J gene: TRBJ2-5; clone size: -; V gene: TRBV5-6; CDR3 DNA: TGTGCCAGCAGCTTGAGCGGGAGGAACCAAGAGACCCAGTACTTC; CDR3 protein: CASSLSGRNQETQYF
D gene: TRBD1; J gene: TRBJ1-5; clone size: -; V gene: TRBV6-4; CDR3 DNA: TGTGCCAGCAGCCCAGGGGGCTATAGCAATCAGCCCCAGCATTTT; CDR3 protein: CASSPGGYSNQPQHF
D gene: -; J gene: TRBJ2-5; clone size: -; V gene: TRBV11-2; CDR3 DNA: TGTGCCAGCAGCTTAGGCCGGGCTGGAGCTGAGACCCAGTACTTC; CDR3 protein: CASSLGRAGAETQYF
D gene: TRBD1; J gene: TRBJ1-4; clone size: -; V gene: TRBV4-1; CDR3 DNA: TGCGCCAGCAGCCAAGGGGGACAGCGAGAAAAACTGTTTTTT; CDR3 protein: CASSQGGQREKLFF
D gene: -; J gene: TRBJ2-1; clone size: medium-sized; V gene: TRBV6-6; CDR3 DNA: TGTGCCAGCAGTTATACCCCGGCGGCTCCCAATGAGCAGTTCTTC; CDR3 protein: CASSYTPAAPNEQFF
D gene: TRBD2; J gene: TRBJ2-7; clone size: -; V gene: TRBV7-2; CDR3 DNA: TGTGCCAGCAGCTTTCTAGCGGGAGTTCGGGAGCAGTACTTC; CDR3 protein: CASSFLAGVREQYF
D gene: TRBD1; J gene: TRBJ2-3; clone size: -; V gene: TRBV5-5; CDR3 DNA: TGTGCCAGCAGCCCTGTCCCGGGACAGACCACAGATACGCAGTATTTT; CDR3 protein: CASSPVPGQTTDTQYF
D gene: TRBD1; J gene: TRBJ1-2; clone size: few; V gene: TRBV9; CDR3 DNA: TGTGCCAGCAGCGTAGGGTCTAACAGGGGGCGATACTATGGCTACACCTTC; CDR3 protein: CASSVGSNRGRYYGYTF
D gene: TRBD2; J gene: TRBJ2-1; clone size: -; V gene: TRBV9; CDR3 DNA: TGTGCCAGCAGCTTCCAAGGGCTAGCGGGGGAATACAATGAGCAGTTCTTC; CDR3 protein: CASSFQGLAGEYNEQFF
D gene: TRBD2; J gene: TRBJ2-5; clone size: few; V gene: TRBV5-4; CDR3 DNA: TGTGCCAGCAGCTTTGGTTCCAGCGGGAGGGTGACCCAGTACTTC; CDR3 protein: CASSFGSSGRVTQYF
D gene: TRBD1; J gene: TRBJ2-3; clone size: -; V gene: TRBV9; CDR3 DNA: TGTGCCAGCAGCGTAGCTGGACAGGGTTACACAGATACGCAGTATTTT; CDR3 protein: CASSVAGQGYTDTQYF
D gene: TRBD1; J gene: TRBJ2-1; clone size: -; V gene: TRBV10-2; CDR3 DNA: TGCGCCAGCGGTACCCCGGGGACAGGGAATGAGCAGTTCTTC; CDR3 protein: CASGTPGTGNEQFF
D gene: -; J gene: TRBJ1-3; clone size: -; V gene: TRBV15; CDR3 DNA: TGTGCCACCAGCAGAGATTTGGGAAGTGGAAACACCATATATTTT; CDR3 protein: CATSRDLGSGNTIYF
D gene: TRBD1; J gene: TRBJ2-7; clone size: -; V gene: TRBV19; CDR3 DNA: TGTGCCAGTAGTATCGCCGGGACAGGGGCCTACGAGCAGTACTTC; CDR3 protein: CASSIAGTGAYEQYF
D gene: TRBD1; J gene: TRBJ2-7; clone size: -; V gene: TRBV27; CDR3 DNA: TGTGCCAGCACCCCGGGACAGGGATTCTACGAGCAGTACTTC; CDR3 protein: CASTPGQGFYEQYF
D gene: -; J gene: TRBJ2-7; clone size: -; V gene: TRBV2; CDR3 DNA: TGTGCCAGCAGGGGACGCCGCTTCTACGAGCAGTACTTC; CDR3 protein: CASRGRRFYEQYF